The TCR beta chain described here comes from a study of tumor-infiltrating lymphocytes in primary liver carcinoma. On the study more broadly: Spanning 4.2 to 10 cm, the tumors were T1-T3 N0M0. Per sample, productive TCRbeta reads numbered roughly 3.65 to 7.13 million, similar across tissue types. Findings of the study overall: Tumor region pairs overlapped more than did tumor-adjacent and tumor-blood pairs.

Remarks on this clonotype: Its antigen is undetermined.

Starting from about 0.5 ug of total RNA, TCR beta cDNA was produced with a primer in the constant region. For TCR beta, libraries were produced by three nested multiplex PCR rounds using slightly modified ARM-PCR. TRBV1-TRBV30 forward primers paired with a C-beta reverse primer were used in the first two PCR rounds, which ran approximately 10 cycles each. TCRdb re-called the multiplex PCR reads with MiXCR, one entry per CDR3 protein. The data show tens of thousands of distinct CDR3 sequences, over 60% seen once. This CDR3 has 16 amino acids. Trimming cost V 5 bases and J 6 bases; bases outside gene matches: 9. Scientists recovered RNA and DNA together from around 18-30 mg of unsorted bulk tissue. Infection with HBV was chronic in patients; they were treatment-naive.

V and J are TRBV12-3 or TRBV12-4 and TRBJ2-1; TRBD2 aligns across 11 bases. Sequenced input: liver tumor tissue from sampling region 3. Sample subset: tumor region T3, left-lateral pole. The sequence derives from a man aged 40-50 years with primary liver carcinoma and hepatitis B virus infection. The CDR3 DNA reads as TGTGCCAGCAGTCTGCCGGGACTAGCGGAACTCAATGAGCAGTTCTTC. Its translation is CASSLPGLAELNEQFF.